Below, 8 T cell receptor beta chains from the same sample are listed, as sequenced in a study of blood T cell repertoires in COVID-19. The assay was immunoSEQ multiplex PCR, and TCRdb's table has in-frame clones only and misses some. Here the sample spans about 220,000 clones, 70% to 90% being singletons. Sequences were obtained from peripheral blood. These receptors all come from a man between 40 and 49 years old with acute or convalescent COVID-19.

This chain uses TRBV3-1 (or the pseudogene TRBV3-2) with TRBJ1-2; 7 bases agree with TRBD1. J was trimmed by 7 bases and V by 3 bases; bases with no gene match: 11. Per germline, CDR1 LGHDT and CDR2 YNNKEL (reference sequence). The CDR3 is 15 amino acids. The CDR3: CASSQTQGEPPGYTF. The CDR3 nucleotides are TGTGCCAGCAGCCAGACCCAGGGGGAACCCCCTGGCTACACCTTC.

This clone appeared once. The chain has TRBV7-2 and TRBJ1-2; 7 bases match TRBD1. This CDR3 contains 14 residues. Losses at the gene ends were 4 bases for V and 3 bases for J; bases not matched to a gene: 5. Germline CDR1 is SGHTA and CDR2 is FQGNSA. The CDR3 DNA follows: TGTGCCAGCAGCTCTGAACAGGGGTACTATGGCTACACCTTC. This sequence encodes CASSSEQGYYGYTF.

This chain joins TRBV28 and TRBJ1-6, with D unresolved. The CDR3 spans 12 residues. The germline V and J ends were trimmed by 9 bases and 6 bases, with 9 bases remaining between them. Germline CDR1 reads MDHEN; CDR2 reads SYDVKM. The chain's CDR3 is CASWEGNSPLHF. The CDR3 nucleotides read TGTGCCAGTTGGGAGGGTAATTCACCCCTCCACTTT.

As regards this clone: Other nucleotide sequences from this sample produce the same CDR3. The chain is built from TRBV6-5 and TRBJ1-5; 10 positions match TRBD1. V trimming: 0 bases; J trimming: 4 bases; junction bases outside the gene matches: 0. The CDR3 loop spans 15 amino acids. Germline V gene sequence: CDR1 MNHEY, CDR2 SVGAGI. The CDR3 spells CASSYSGQGNQPQHF. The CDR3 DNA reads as TGTGCCAGCAGTTACTCGGGACAGGGGAATCAGCCCCAGCATTTT.

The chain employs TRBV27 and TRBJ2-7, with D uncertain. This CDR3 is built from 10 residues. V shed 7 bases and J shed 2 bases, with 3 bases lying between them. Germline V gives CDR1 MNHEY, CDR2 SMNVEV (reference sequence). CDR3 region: CASKPYEQYF. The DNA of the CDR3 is TGTGCCAGCAAGCCCTACGAGCAGTACTTC.

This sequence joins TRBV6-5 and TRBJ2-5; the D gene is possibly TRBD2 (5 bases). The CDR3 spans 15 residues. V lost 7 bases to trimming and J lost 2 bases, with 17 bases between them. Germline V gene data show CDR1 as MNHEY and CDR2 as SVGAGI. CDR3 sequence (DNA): TGTGCCAGCACTTGGACGGGGTTGGGACAAGAGACCCAGTACTTC. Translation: CASTWTGLGQETQYF.

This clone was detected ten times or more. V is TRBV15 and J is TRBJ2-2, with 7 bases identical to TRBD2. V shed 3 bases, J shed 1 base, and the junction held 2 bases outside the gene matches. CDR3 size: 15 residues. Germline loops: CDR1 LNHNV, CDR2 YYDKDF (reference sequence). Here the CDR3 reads CATSRPSGNTGELFF. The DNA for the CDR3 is TGTGCCACCAGCAGGCCTAGCGGGAACACCGGGGAGCTGTTTTTT.

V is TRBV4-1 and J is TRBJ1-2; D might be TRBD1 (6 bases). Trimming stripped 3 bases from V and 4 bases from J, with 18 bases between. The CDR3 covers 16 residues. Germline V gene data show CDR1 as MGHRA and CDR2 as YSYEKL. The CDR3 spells CASSQGGAFPSYGYTF. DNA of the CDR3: TGCGCCAGCAGCCAGGGGGGGGCCTTCCCCTCCTATGGCTACACCTTC.